This T cell receptor beta chain emerged from a study of PD-L1 blockade in urothelial cancer. This CDR3 region has 14 residues. Between the trimmed V and J ends, which lost 5 bases and 0 bases, there was a span of 11 bases. Germline CDR1 and CDR2: SGHRS and YFSETQ. Libraries were prepared by immunoSEQ multiplex PCR; TCRdb keeps only in-frame clonotypes and omits some of them. This table holds around 100,000 clones, roughly 88% found once. This clonotype was sampled from a man aged 50-59 years with urothelial cancer. The specimen was PBMCs, collected around atezolizumab (anti-PD-L1) treatment. The rearrangement joins TRBV5-1 to TRBJ2-5; TRBD1 might be the D (5 bases). The CDR3 loop reads CASRDIGNQETQYF. The CDR3 bases are TGCGCCAGCAGGGACATAGGAAACCAAGAGACCCAGTACTTC.